Listed here are 7 T cell receptor beta chains from one sample, sequenced in a study of a mutant IDH1 vaccine in newly diagnosed glioma. Regarding time point: week 47, end of study. Alongside topical imiquimod, each dose of vaccine comprised 300 ug of mutant IDH1 20-mer peptide. Profiled with immunoSEQ multiplex PCR; TCRdb holds only in-frame clones, not every one. The sample has 84,000 or so clones, 70% to 90% seen once. Antigens of these TCRs are unknown. This sample comprised PBMCs, obtained from a glioma patient whose treatment included an IDH1 peptide vaccine. The receptors stem from a man in his forties or fifties with glioma.

The chain has TRBV7-2 and TRBJ2-7; possible D gene TRBD2, 6 bases. With 0 bases removed from V and 0 bases from J, the gap between germline ends came to 9 bases. CDR3 length equals 15 residues. Germline loops: CDR1 SGHTA, CDR2 FQGNSA. CDR3 amino acids: CASSLAGGSSYEQYF. The CDR3 coding sequence is TGTGCCAGCAGCTTAGCGGGGGGTTCCTCCTACGAGCAGTACTTC.

This chain links TRBV7-9 with TRBJ2-7, with D possibly matching TRBD1 (5 bases). V lost 6 bases to trimming and J lost 3 bases, with 9 bases between them. This CDR3 comprises 12 residues. From germline, CDR1 is SEHNR and CDR2 FQNEAQ (reference sequence). CDR3 in amino acids: CASRLDSYEQYF. The CDR3 DNA follows: TGTGCCAGCAGACTCGACAGCTACGAGCAGTACTTC.

This clone was counted only a few times. The gene calls are TRBV2 and TRBJ1-5; D is unresolved. Germline V CDR1 and CDR2: SNHLY, FYNNEI. This CDR3 is 14 amino acids long. Trimming shortened V by 7 bases and J by 3 bases, and 13 bases separated the two germline ends. The CDR3 protein is CASTPRANNQPQHF. Here the CDR3 DNA reads TGTGCCAGCACCCCTAGGGCGAACAATCAGCCCCAGCATTTT. The variable domain in full, with the rest retrieved from reference TRBV2 and TRBJ1-5, is EPEVTQTPSHQVTQMGQEVILRCVPISNHLYFYWYRQILGQKVEFLVSFYNNEISEKSEIFDDQFSVERPDGSNFTLKIRSTKLEDSAMYFCASTPRANNQPQHFGDGTRLSIL.

The chain recombines TRBV25-1 with TRBJ1-2, with no clear D. Trimming took off 2 bases at V and 10 bases at J, with 11 bases between the two ends. The CDR3 runs to 12 residues. Germline values: CDR1 MGHDK, CDR2 SYGVNS. CDR3 residues: CASSEAKEVYTF. The CDR3 DNA is TGTGCCAGCAGTGAAGCTAAAGAGGTCTACACCTTC.

The rearrangement links TRBV7-9 to TRBJ2-1; TRBD1 matches 8 bases. V gave up 6 bases and J gave up 3 bases; unmatched junction bases: 13. Looked up from germline, CDR1 is SEHNR and CDR2 is FQNEAQ (reference sequence). CDR3 length equals 17 residues. The CDR3 loop reads CASSPRQGAHRYNEQFF. DNA for the CDR3: TGTGCCAGCAGTCCCAGGCAGGGGGCCCATCGCTACAATGAGCAGTTCTTC.

The chain has TRBV5-1 and TRBJ2-7; no reliable D call. Germline CDR1 is SGHRS and CDR2 is YFSETQ. Trimming stripped 0 bases from V and 12 bases from J, with 22 bases between. The CDR3 loop spans 15 amino acids. The CDR3 sequence: CASSLGALLSQRRYF. In DNA, the CDR3 is TGCGCCAGCAGCTTGGGGGCCCTTCTCTCTCAGAGGCGGTACTTC.

V and J are TRBV5-1 and TRBJ1-6, with D unresolved. V was shortened by 2 bases and J by 5 bases, with 8 bases between the two germline ends. CDR1 is SGHRS, CDR2 YFSETQ, per germline. The CDR3 extends over 14 amino acids. This CDR3 reads CASSFKDHNSPLHF. The CDR3 DNA follows: TGCGCCAGCAGCTTCAAGGACCATAATTCACCCCTCCACTTT.